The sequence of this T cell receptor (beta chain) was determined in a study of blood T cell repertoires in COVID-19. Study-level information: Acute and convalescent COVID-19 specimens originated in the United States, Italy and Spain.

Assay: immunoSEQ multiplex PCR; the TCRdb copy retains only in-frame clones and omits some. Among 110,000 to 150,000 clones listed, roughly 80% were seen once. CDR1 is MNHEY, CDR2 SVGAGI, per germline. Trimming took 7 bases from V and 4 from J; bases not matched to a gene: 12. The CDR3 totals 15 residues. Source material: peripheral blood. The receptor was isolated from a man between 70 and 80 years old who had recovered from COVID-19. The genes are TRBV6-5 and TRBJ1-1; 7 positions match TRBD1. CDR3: CASITLTGPSTEAFF. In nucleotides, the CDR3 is TGTGCCAGCATTACGTTGACAGGGCCTTCCACTGAAGCTTTCTTT.